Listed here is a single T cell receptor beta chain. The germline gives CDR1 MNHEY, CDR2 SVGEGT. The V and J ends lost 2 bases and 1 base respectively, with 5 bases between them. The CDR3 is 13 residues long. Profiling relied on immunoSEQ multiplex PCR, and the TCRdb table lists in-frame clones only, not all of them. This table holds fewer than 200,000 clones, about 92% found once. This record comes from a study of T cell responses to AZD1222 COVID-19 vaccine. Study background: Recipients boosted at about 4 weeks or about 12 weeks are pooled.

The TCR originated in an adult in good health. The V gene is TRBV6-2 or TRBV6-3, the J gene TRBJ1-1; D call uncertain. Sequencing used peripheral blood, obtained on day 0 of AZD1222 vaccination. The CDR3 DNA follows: TGTGCCAGCAGTTACAACCGGAACACTGAAGCTTTCTTT. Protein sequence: CASSYNRNTEAFF.